This T cell receptor (beta chain) was sequenced for a study of Ad26.COV2.S vaccination and SARS-CoV-2 variants. Study information: The trial was COV1001 and the donor's arm was Ad26.COV2.S.

Generated by immunoSEQ multiplex PCR, the TCRdb table keeps only in-frame clones and is missing some. The repertoire has under 600,000 clones, around 89% of them found once; the top ten carry more than 1.5%. Treatment noted: roughly 18 received Ad26.COV2.S at low or high dose, single or two shots; several received placebo; per-sample allocation not given. The samples were gathered on day 63 after the first injection of vaccine or placebo. This CDR3 contains 14 residues. The V gene end was trimmed by 5 bases and the J gene end by 7 bases; junction bases not matched to a gene: 8. Germline loops: CDR1 SEHNR, CDR2 FQNEAQ (reference sequence).

Here the sequenced sample was peripheral blood, taken in a trial of Ad26.COV2.S vaccine versus placebo. This receptor was taken from a person aged 18-65 years who received the Ad26.COV2.S COVID-19 vaccine or a placebo. The rearrangement links TRBV7-9 to TRBJ2-1; TRBD2 matches 7 bases. The CDR3: CASSLGLVGNEQFF. The DNA of the CDR3 is TGTGCCAGCAGCCTTGGACTAGTAGGGAATGAGCAGTTCTTC.